This TCR beta chain was retrieved from a study of blood T cell repertoires in COVID-19. In the study overall: The study drew acute and convalescent COVID-19 samples from the United States, Italy and Spain. Sources were T cells, B-cell-depleted T cells, or PBMCs; the material itself was cDNA or gDNA.

Per the study methods: The assay estimated nucleated cells by amplifying reference gene primers. Sequencing used immunoSEQ multiplex PCR; TCRdb keeps in-frame clones, though not all of them. V and J calls and clone size are copied from that table; D and trimming were computed from the DNA. The sample yields fewer than 60,000 clones, roughly nine tenths seen once. This clonotype originated in a human donor in a cohort sampled during active COVID-19. What was sequenced was peripheral blood.

The CDR3 reads CASSLAGKSGQGIYEQYF. The DNA of the CDR3 is TGCGCCAGCAGCTTGGCCGGCAAATCGGGACAGGGAATCTACGAGCAGTACTTC. The chain uses TRBV5-1 and TRBJ2-7; TRBD1 matches 9 bases. Germline values: CDR1 SGHRS, CDR2 YFSETQ. The CDR3 runs 18 residues. V lost 0 bases to trimming and J lost 3 bases; unmatched junction nucleotides: 13.